This T cell receptor beta chain is drawn from a study of cytomegalovirus exposure and HLA in healthy donors. Study-wide context: A prior study identified some 100 million unique TCR beta sequences from around 180 million T cells. Early on, a data release was issued that held about 85 million unique TCRs from HLA-typed donors.

V dropped 4 bases and J dropped 0 bases, with 13 bases sitting between them. The CDR3 is made up of 16 amino acids. Germline CDR1 reads SNHLY; CDR2 reads FYNNEI. This clone has just one count. Antigen: not known. Regarding the study as a whole: In a later analysis, V- and J-gene trimming of beta chains associated with a DCLRE1C missense variant, replicated independently. An apparent linkage of common viral pathogens to several of the most significant clusters emerged in a later analysis.

Use of 60 Vbeta and 13 Jbeta primers characterized the PCR. The assay was immunoSEQ multiplex PCR, and TCRdb's table has in-frame clones only and misses some. The sample shows roughly 140,000 clones, roughly 77% of them seen only once. The specimen sequenced was PBMCs. The sequence was collected from a woman aged 30 to 39 in good health and CMV-seronegative. The chain links TRBV2 to TRBJ1-3; D not resolved. DNA for the CDR3: TGTGCCAGCAGTGCCTGGAGGGCCCTCTCTGGAAACACCATATATTTT. Its protein is CASSAWRALSGNTIYF.